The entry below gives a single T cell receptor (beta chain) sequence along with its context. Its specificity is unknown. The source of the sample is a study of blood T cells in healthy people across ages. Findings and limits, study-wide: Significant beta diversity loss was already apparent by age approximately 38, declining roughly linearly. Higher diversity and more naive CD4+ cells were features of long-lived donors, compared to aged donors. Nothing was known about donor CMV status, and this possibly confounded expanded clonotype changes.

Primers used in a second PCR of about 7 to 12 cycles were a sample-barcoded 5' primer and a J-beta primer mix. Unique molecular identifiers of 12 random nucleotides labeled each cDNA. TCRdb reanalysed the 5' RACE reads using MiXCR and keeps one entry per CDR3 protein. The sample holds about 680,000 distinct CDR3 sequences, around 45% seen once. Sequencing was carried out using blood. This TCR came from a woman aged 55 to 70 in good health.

CDR3 in amino acids: CASSQDRLKPTGYTF. CDR3 nucleotides: TGCGCCAGCAGCCAAGATCGTCTGAAGCCAACGGGCTACACCTTC. This chain connects TRBV4-3 to TRBJ1-2, with no clear D. The germline gives CDR1 LGHNA, CDR2 YSLEER. V was shortened by 0 bases and J by 8 bases, with 16 bases between the two germline ends. The CDR3 is 15 residues long.